The 5 T cell receptor beta chains in this list originate from one sample, sequenced in a study of cytomegalovirus exposure and HLA in healthy donors. TCRdb's table, derived via immunoSEQ multiplex PCR, lists solely in-frame clones and lacks some. The sample contains over 200,000 clones, 87% of which appear only once. Source material: PBMCs. The receptors stem from a woman between 18 and 30 years old in good health and CMV-seropositive.

V gene TRBV7-8 combines with J gene TRBJ1-5; 8 nucleotides line up with TRBD1. The germline V gene encodes CDR1 SGHVS and CDR2 FQNEAQ. The ends lost 1 base at V and 13 bases at J; junction bases unmatched: 6. The CDR3 is 13 amino acids. The CDR3 DNA reads TGTGCCAGCAGCTTAGGGACAGGGTCAGATCAGCATTTT. Translated: CASSLGTGSDQHF.

V gene TRBV4-1 combines with J gene TRBJ1-1; weak D call: TRBD1 (5 bases). CDR3 size: 14 residues. The germline gives CDR1 MGHRA, CDR2 YSYEKL. The V end was cut by 4 bases, the J end by 0 bases, with 9 bases between. Written as DNA, the CDR3 is TGCGCCAGCAGCCCTCAGGGTGTGAACACTGAAGCTTTCTTT. Translated, it gives CASSPQGVNTEAFF.

The V and J genes are TRBV9 and TRBJ2-1; 9 bases align to TRBD2. CDR3 size: 15 residues. V shed 0 bases, J shed 6 bases, and the junction held 4 bases outside the gene matches. CDR1 and CDR2 (germline): SGDLS, YYNGEE. The CDR3 DNA reads TGTGCCAGCAGCGTAGCACCGGGACTAGCCAATGAGCAGTTCTTC. It is translated as CASSVAPGLANEQFF.

This clone was observed once. The J gene is TRBJ2-3, the V gene TRBV10-3, with 9 bases lining up with TRBD2. Looked up from germline, CDR1 is ENHRY and CDR2 is SYGVKD. The CDR3 covers 17 residues. J lost 1 base, V lost 4 bases, and 9 bases had no gene match. The CDR3: CAISAIAGAHGTDTQYF. The CDR3 DNA follows: TGTGCCATCAGTGCAATAGCGGGGGCGCACGGCACAGATACGCAGTATTTT.

This clone was counted between two and nine times. The chain recombines TRBV5-1 with TRBJ1-2; 9 bases align to TRBD1. Losses at the gene ends were 0 bases for V and 4 bases for J; bases not matched to a gene: 4. The germline gives CDR1 SGHRS, CDR2 YFSETQ. This CDR3 has 15 residues. The CDR3 sequence is CASSLGGQGGYGYTF. CDR3 coding DNA: TGCGCCAGCAGCTTGGGGGGACAGGGAGGCTATGGCTACACCTTC.